Below are 18 T cell receptor beta chains sequenced from a single sample in a study of PD-1 blockade in classical Hodgkin lymphoma. Each and every patient relapsed after autologous stem cell transplantation, and patients got differing brentuximab vedotin exposure. Assay: immunoSEQ multiplex PCR; the TCRdb copy retains only in-frame clones and omits some. The repertoire holds about 85,000 clones, with about nine tenths as singletons. Specimen: peripheral blood mononuclear cells (PBMCs), collected before the second cycle of nivolumab. All receptors come from a human donor with classical Hodgkin lymphoma.

The CDR3 region is CASSLALMNTEAFF. DNA for the CDR3: TGTGCCAGCAGCTTAGCCCTCATGAACACTGAAGCTTTCTTT. The rearrangement joins TRBV7-9 to TRBJ1-1; D ambiguous. V shed 0 bases and J shed 0 bases, with 5 bases lying between them. The length of the CDR3 is 14 residues. The germline V gene encodes CDR1 SEHNR and CDR2 FQNEAQ (reference sequence).

The V gene is TRBV7-9, the J gene TRBJ2-1, with D possibly being TRBD2 (6 bases). Trimming pared 0 bases from V and 7 bases from J, leaving 10 bases between. The CDR3 spans 14 residues. CDR1 is SEHNR and CDR2 is FQNEAQ in the germline V gene (reference sequence). The CDR3 is CASSLALARNEQFF. CDR3 in DNA: TGTGCCAGCAGCTTAGCACTAGCCCGTAATGAGCAGTTCTTC. Together with reference TRBV7-9 and TRBJ2-1, the CDR3 gives the full variable domain: DTGVSQNPRHKITKRGQNVTFRCDPISEHNRLYWYRQTLGQGPEFLTYFQNEAQLEKSRLLSDRFSAERPKGSFSTLEIQRTEQGDSAMYLCASSLALARNEQFFGPGTRLTVL.

There are a few counts of this clone. The chain couples TRBV5-6 to TRBJ1-3; no reliable D call. V was cut by 0 bases and J by 4 bases, with 8 bases left in between. CDR1 SGHDT and CDR2 YYEEEE come from the germline V gene. The CDR3 is made up of 14 amino acids. DNA for the CDR3: TGTGCCAGCAGCTTGGTGGCAGCCGGAAACACCATATATTTT. This encodes CASSLVAAGNTIYF.

This chain connects TRBV28 to TRBJ2-1; no reliable D call. The CDR3 sequence is 13 residues long. Germline CDR1 MDHEN, CDR2 SYDVKM. Trimming took 6 bases from V and 5 from J, leaving 11 bases between them. The CDR3 loop reads CASSQDINNEQFF. The CDR3 region has the DNA TGTGCCAGCAGCCAAGACATCAACAATGAGCAGTTCTTC.

The chain uses TRBV6-5 and TRBJ1-3, with D unclear. The ends were cut back, 5 bases at V and 9 bases at J, with 17 bases in the middle. Germline CDR1 and CDR2: MNHEY and SVGAGI. The length of the CDR3 is 14 residues. The CDR3 protein is CASSDDTSWGTIYF. The CDR3 DNA sequence: TGTGCCAGCAGTGATGATACTTCCTGGGGCACCATATATTTT.

The chain carries TRBV27 and TRBJ2-5; no clear D. The germline V gene has CDR1 MNHEY and CDR2 SMNVEV (reference sequence). The CDR3 spans 11 residues. Trimming removed 8 bases at V and 5 bases at J, with 9 bases between. This chain's CDR3 is CASSIGETQYF. CDR3 DNA: TGTGCCAGCTCAATAGGGGAGACCCAGTACTTC.

The V and J genes are TRBV28 and TRBJ2-5; D is uncertain. CDR3 length: 14 amino acids. Germline V gene sequence: CDR1 MDHEN, CDR2 SYDVKM. Trimming took 5 bases from V and 5 from J, leaving 15 bases between them. This CDR3 reads CASSPPRDGETQYF. The CDR3 DNA follows: TGTGCCAGCAGTCCGCCTCGTGACGGTGAGACCCAGTACTTC.

The chain links TRBV29-1 to TRBJ1-4; D perhaps matches TRBD1 (6 bases). V was shortened by 4 bases and J by 4 bases, with 13 bases between the two germline ends. Germline V CDR1 and CDR2: SQVTM, ANQGSEA. The CDR3 sequence is 14 residues long. CDR3 amino acids: CSVATGTNNEKLFF. CDR3 nucleotides: TGCAGCGTTGCTACCGGGACAAATAATGAAAAACTGTTTTTT.

This rearrangement joins TRBV7-3 to TRBJ2-1; 11 bases align to TRBD2. In germline, CDR1 is SGHTA, CDR2 FQGTGA. Trimming took 3 bases from V and 4 from J; bases not matched to a gene: 2. This CDR3 is built from 15 residues. CDR3 amino acids: CASSLRLAGYNEQFF. CDR3 bases: TGTGCCAGCAGCTTGAGACTAGCGGGATACAATGAGCAGTTCTTC.

V and J are TRBV7-6 and TRBJ2-3; no firm D call. CDR1 SGHVS and CDR2 FNYEAQ come from the germline V gene. The CDR3 extends over 12 amino acids. Trimming stripped 4 bases from V and 3 bases from J, with 5 bases between. The CDR3 is CASSWMTDTQYF. The DNA of the CDR3 is TGTGCCAGCAGCTGGATGACAGATACGCAGTATTTT. Full variable domain (outside the CDR3, taken from reference TRBV7-6 and TRBJ2-3): GAGVSQSPRYKVTKRGQDVALRCDPISGHVSLYWYRQALGQGPEFLTYFNYEAQQDKSGLPNDRFSAERPEGSISTLTIQRTEQRDSAMYRCASSWMTDTQYFGPGTRLTVL.

The chain employs TRBV5-5 and TRBJ2-2; D is perhaps TRBD1 (5 bases). The CDR3 runs to 14 residues. Between the trimmed V and J ends, which lost 6 bases and 7 bases, there was a span of 16 bases. The V gene's germline CDR1 is SGHKS and CDR2 YYEKEE (reference sequence). CDR3 region: CASTPLIGVGELFF. Written as DNA, the CDR3 is TGTGCCAGCACCCCTCTTATAGGGGTCGGGGAGCTGTTTTTT.

The chain has TRBV11-2 and TRBJ2-5, with 7 positions matching TRBD2. This CDR3 has 16 amino acids. The trim removed 0 bases at V and 1 base at J, leaving 5 bases unmatched. Germline values: CDR1 SGHAT, CDR2 FQNNGV. The chain's CDR3 is CASSLEAASGQETQYF. The CDR3 DNA is TGTGCCAGCAGCTTAGAGGCGGCTAGCGGCCAAGAGACCCAGTACTTC.

This chain joins TRBV9 and TRBJ2-7; D call uncertain. The ends were cut back, 0 bases at V and 3 bases at J, with 10 bases in the middle. This CDR3 region has 14 residues. Germline CDR1 reads SGDLS; CDR2 reads YYNGEE. The CDR3 spells CASSVGVSSYEQYF. In DNA form, the CDR3 reads TGTGCCAGCAGCGTAGGGGTATCTAGCTACGAGCAGTACTTC.

This chain joins TRBV6-4 and TRBJ1-2; D unclear. Germline CDR1 and CDR2: MRHNA and SNTAGT. The V end was cut by 2 bases, the J end by 4 bases, with 5 bases between. This CDR3 has 12 residues. The CDR3 reads CASSDGIYGYTF. CDR3 nucleotides: TGTGCCAGCAGTGACGGGATCTATGGCTACACCTTC.

This chain connects TRBV7-9 to TRBJ2-5; 10 nucleotides match TRBD1. From germline, CDR1 is SEHNR and CDR2 FQNEAQ (reference sequence). Trimming took 5 bases from V and 0 from J; bases not matched to a gene: 6. CDR3 length equals 16 residues. The CDR3, as DNA: TGTGCCAGCAGCAGAACGGACAGGGGGTACCAAGAGACCCAGTACTTC. It specifies CASSRTDRGYQETQYF.

This clone was picked up one time. The gene calls are TRBV5-1 and TRBJ2-2, with a possible D match to TRBD2 (5 bases). This CDR3 region has 17 residues. V was clipped by 3 bases and J by 3 bases, with 18 bases between them. The germline V gene encodes CDR1 SGHRS and CDR2 YFSETQ. For the CDR3, the DNA is TGCGCCAGCAGCTCGGCGGGCTGGCCCACAGACACCGGGGAGCTGTTTTTT. It encodes CASSSAGWPTDTGELFF.

The CDR3 DNA is TGTGCCAGCAGTCGTGGGGGGTCTAGCACAGATACGCAGTATTTT. Its protein is CASSRGGSSTDTQYF. V gene TRBV9 combines with J gene TRBJ2-3; a weak D match, TRBD2 (6 bases). The CDR3 has 15 amino acids. The V end lost 5 bases, the J end lost 0 bases, and 13 bases lay between the germline ends. Germline CDR1 SGDLS, CDR2 YYNGEE.

The rearrangement uses TRBV27 and TRBJ2-7; D unclear. The germline V gene encodes CDR1 MNHEY and CDR2 SMNVEV (reference sequence). The CDR3 has 14 amino acids. The V and J ends lost 5 bases and 0 bases respectively, with 11 bases between them. CDR3 in amino acids: CASSTAGLSYEQYF. The CDR3 DNA is TGTGCCAGCAGTACCGCCGGTCTCTCCTACGAGCAGTACTTC.